The 22 T cell receptor beta chains below all came from one sample that was sequenced in a study of identical twins. TCRdb fed the 5' RACE reads into MiXCR, producing one record per CDR3 protein. This sample has about 920,000 distinct CDR3 sequences, with over 9% found just once. The same specimen was also included in a second study, on yellow fever vaccine responses in identical twins.

Sequenced input: PBMCs. The receptors were sampled from a woman aged 18-35 years in good health.

This chain uses TRBV4-1 with TRBJ2-3, with D possibly TRBD2 on 5 matching bases. The CDR3 has 17 residues. Germline V CDR1 and CDR2: MGHRA, YSYEKL. With 2 bases removed from V and 0 bases from J, the gap between germline ends came to 15 bases. CDR3 nucleotide sequence: TGCGCCAGCAGCCAATTCAAGCTGGACTCAAGCACAGATACGCAGTATTTT. Translated, it gives CASSQFKLDSSTDTQYF.

This clonotype was seen more than once but under ten times. V gene TRBV5-4 combines with J gene TRBJ2-3; 11 bases fit TRBD2. Unmatched junction bases numbered 9, after V lost 4 bases and J lost 5 bases. CDR3 length equals 16 residues. Germline loops: CDR1 SGHNT, CDR2 YYREEE (reference sequence). CDR3 in amino acids: CASSPGGTSGGDTQYF. CDR3 coding DNA: TGTGCCAGCAGCCCTGGCGGAACTAGCGGGGGAGATACGCAGTATTTT.

This clonotype was observed a handful of times. The chain has TRBV3-1 and TRBJ2-6, with D unresolved. Germline V gives CDR1 LGHDT, CDR2 YNNKEL (reference sequence). The CDR3 length is 17 residues. V was shortened by 4 bases and J by 0 bases, with 13 bases between the two germline ends. The CDR3 here is CASSRAARNSGANVLTF. The CDR3 DNA reads as TGTGCCAGCAGCCGAGCAGCCAGAAACTCTGGGGCCAACGTCCTGACTTTC.

This clonotype has more than one count but fewer than ten. The V and J genes are TRBV15 and TRBJ2-2, with 12 bases that match TRBD2. V shed 1 base and J 3 bases; nucleotides not matched to a gene: 3. This CDR3 has 17 residues. CDR1 is LNHNV and CDR2 is YYDKDF in the germline V gene (reference sequence). The chain's CDR3 is CATSRGGTSGYTGELFF. CDR3 in DNA: TGTGCCACCAGCAGAGGCGGGACTAGCGGGTACACCGGGGAGCTGTTTTTT.

This clonotype was seen more than once but under ten times. The chain recombines TRBV7-3 with TRBJ2-3; D may correspond to TRBD1 or TRBD2 (5 bases each). Germline loops: CDR1 SGHTA, CDR2 FQGTGA. The CDR3 loop spans 15 amino acids. The V and J ends lost 5 bases and 7 bases respectively, with 19 bases between them. In nucleotides, the CDR3 is TGTGCCAGCAGCCTCACCTCAGGGAGCGGAAATACGCAGTATTTT. This codes for CASSLTSGSGNTQYF. Drawing the rest from reference TRBV7-3 and TRBJ2-3, the complete variable domain is GAGVSQTPSNKVTEKGKYVELRCDPISGHTALYWYRQSLGQGPEFLIYFQGTGAADDSGLPNDRFFAVRPEGSVSTLKIQRTERGDSAVYLCASSLTSGSGNTQYFGPGTRLTVL.

The chain is built from TRBV5-1 and TRBJ1-3; possibly TRBD1 for D (5 bases). The CDR3 is 16 residues long. The germline V gene has CDR1 SGHRS and CDR2 YFSETQ. Trimming took off 4 bases at V and 0 bases at J, with 14 bases between the two ends. The CDR3, as DNA: TGCGCCAGCAGCCTGGGGCAGATTTTCTCTGGAAACACCATATATTTT. Amino acid sequence: CASSLGQIFSGNTIYF.

This clonotype was seen a handful of times. This chain connects TRBV20-1 to TRBJ2-2; D is uncertain. The V end was cut by 3 bases, the J end by 0 bases, with 11 bases between. The germline V gene encodes CDR1 DFQATT and CDR2 SNEGSKA (reference sequence). The CDR3 is 15 amino acids. The CDR3 nucleotides are TGCAGTGCTAGCCGACCATTTCCGAACACCGGGGAGCTGTTTTTT. It yields the protein CSASRPFPNTGELFF.

V usage is TRBV7-6 and J usage is TRBJ2-1; 9 bases map to TRBD2. The CDR3 has 17 residues. J gave up 8 bases and V 1 base, and 12 bases lay outside the gene matches. CDR1 and CDR2 (germline): SGHVS, FNYEAQ. In DNA form, the CDR3 reads TGTGCCAGCAGCTTAGTGGTTGGTAGCGGGAGAGGCTATGAGCAGTTCTTC. This codes for CASSLVVGSGRGYEQFF.

This clonotype has just a few counts. The gene calls are TRBV5-1 and TRBJ2-2; possible D gene TRBD2, 6 bases. The CDR3 runs 19 residues. V lost 1 base, J lost 1 base, and 20 bases lay in between. Per germline, CDR1 SGHRS and CDR2 YFSETQ. The CDR3 here is CASSLPRGRRDLNTGELFF. The CDR3, as DNA: TGCGCCAGCAGCTTGCCACGAGGCAGGAGGGACTTGAACACCGGGGAGCTGTTTTTT. The full variable domain, in which reference TRBV5-1 and TRBJ2-2 provide the parts outside the CDR3, is KAGVTQTPRYLIKTRGQQVTLSCSPISGHRSVSWYQQTPGQGLQFLFEYFSETQRNKGNFPGRFSGRQFSNSRSEMNVSTLELGDSALYLCASSLPRGRRDLNTGELFFGEGSRLTVL.

This clonotype was counted a few times. This rearrangement joins TRBV7-7 to TRBJ2-1; TRBD2 matches at 9 bases. The CDR3 consists of 16 residues. V lost 5 bases, J lost 2 bases, and 7 bases stayed unmatched. Germline V lookup: CDR1 SSHAT, CDR2 FNYEAQ (reference sequence). As DNA, the CDR3 is TGTGCCAGCAGCCTGACTAGCGGACGGCCCTACAATGAGCAGTTCTTC. Protein product: CASSLTSGRPYNEQFF. Variable domain in full (rest from reference TRBV7-7 and TRBJ2-1): GAGVSQSPRYKVTKRGQDVTLRCDPISSHATLYWYQQALGQGPEFLTYFNYEAQPDKSGLPSDRFSAERPEGSISTLTIQRTEQRDSAMYRCASSLTSGRPYNEQFFGPGTRLTVL.

This clonotype has just a few counts. The V and J genes are TRBV7-9 and TRBJ1-4; 8 nucleotides line up with TRBD1. In germline, CDR1 is SEHNR, CDR2 FQNEAQ (reference sequence). The V and J ends lost 3 bases and 0 bases, in that order; junction bases with no gene match: 6. The length of the CDR3 is 17 residues. As DNA, the CDR3 is TGTGCCAGCAGCTTGGAGGGACAGGATTCAACTAATGAAAAACTGTTTTTT. It translates to CASSLEGQDSTNEKLFF.

This clonotype was recorded a few times. The genes are TRBV5-1 and TRBJ2-5, with TRBD2 as a possible D gene (6 bases). The CDR3 covers 15 residues. Trimming took off 7 bases at V and 0 bases at J, with 16 bases between the two ends. Germline values: CDR1 SGHRS, CDR2 YFSETQ. The DNA of the CDR3 is TGCGCCAGCTCCTCTGGGCCGGGAGACCAAGAGACCCAGTACTTC. Translated, it gives CASSSGPGDQETQYF.

Only a few counts were recorded for this clonotype. This sequence joins TRBV12-3 or TRBV12-4 and TRBJ2-3; tentatively, D is TRBD2 (7 bases). CDR3 length equals 16 residues. The germline V and J ends were trimmed by 6 bases and 2 bases, with 18 bases remaining between them. The CDR3: CASSGFRGAITDTQYF. As DNA, the CDR3 is TGTGCCAGCAGCGGGTTCCGGGGGGCCATCACAGATACGCAGTATTTT.

The chain employs TRBV7-9 and TRBJ2-1, with D possibly TRBD2 on 5 matching bases. CDR1 SEHNR and CDR2 FQNEAQ come from the germline V gene (reference sequence). V was shortened by 2 bases and J by 3 bases, with 11 bases between the two germline ends. CDR3 length: 15 amino acids. CDR3 in amino acids: CASSLKSGDYNEQFF. The CDR3 DNA is TGTGCCAGCAGCTTAAAAAGCGGAGACTACAATGAGCAGTTCTTC.

In this sample, this clonotype turned up a few times. The chain combines TRBV7-2 with TRBJ2-3; D perhaps matches TRBD1 (6 bases). From germline, CDR1 is SGHTA and CDR2 FQGNSA. The CDR3 runs to 15 residues. The ends were cut back, 1 base at V and 6 bases at J, with 14 bases in the middle. Here the CDR3 DNA reads TGTGCCAGCAGCTTAGTGACAGGTCGATGGGATACGCAGTATTTT. It codes for CASSLVTGRWDTQYF.

This clonotype has a handful of counts. The chain combines TRBV6-2 or TRBV6-3 with TRBJ1-1; D is undetermined. The V gene's germline CDR1 is MNHEY and CDR2 SVGEGT. The CDR3 has 15 residues. Trimming took off 6 bases at V and 1 base at J, with 15 bases between the two ends. The chain's CDR3 is CASRARVGQNTEAFF. As DNA, the CDR3 is TGTGCCAGCAGGGCTCGGGTGGGCCAGAACACTGAAGCTTTCTTT.

This clonotype was detected only a few times. The chain carries TRBV3-1 and TRBJ2-4, with D perhaps TRBD1 (6 bases). CDR1 and CDR2 from the germline V gene are LGHDT and YNNKEL (reference sequence). With 2 bases removed from V and 4 bases from J, the gap between germline ends came to 18 bases. The CDR3 extends over 17 amino acids. The CDR3 DNA sequence: TGTGCCAGCAGCCAATTTGGTGGGGGCGCAGCGAAAAACATTCAGTACTTC. Protein sequence: CASSQFGGGAAKNIQYF.

In this sample, this clonotype turned up a few times. J is TRBJ1-5 and V is TRBV24-1, with D possibly TRBD1 on 6 matching bases. Germline V gene lookup returns CDR1 KGHDR and CDR2 SFDVKD. The V end lost 7 bases, the J end lost 1 base, and 10 bases lay between the germline ends. This CDR3 contains 14 residues. CDR3 nucleotides: TGTGCCACCAGCCCAACAGGGAGCAATCAGCCCCAGCATTTT. This translates into CATSPTGSNQPQHF.

The chain links TRBV3-1 to TRBJ2-1; D not resolved. CDR1 LGHDT and CDR2 YNNKEL come from the germline V gene (reference sequence). V was clipped by 1 base and J by 8 bases, with 6 bases between them. This CDR3 has 12 residues. The CDR3 spells CASSQGWDEQFF. In nucleotides, the CDR3 is TGTGCCAGCAGCCAAGGTTGGGATGAGCAGTTCTTC.

The chain carries TRBV27 and TRBJ2-1; 16 nucleotides align to TRBD2. The trim removed 8 bases at V and 4 bases at J, leaving 8 bases unmatched. Looked up from germline, CDR1 is MNHEY and CDR2 is SMNVEV (reference sequence). The CDR3 consists of 17 residues. The CDR3 sequence is CASGTSGRGGAYNEQFF. CDR3 coding DNA: TGTGCCAGCGGGACTAGCGGGAGGGGGGGGGCTTACAATGAGCAGTTCTTC.

The chain has TRBV14 and TRBJ2-1; TRBD2 agrees at 11 bases. CDR3 length equals 15 residues. The V gene's germline CDR1 is SGHDN and CDR2 FVKESK. Trimming took 3 bases from V and 4 from J; bases not matched to a gene: 2. CDR3 residues: CASSQTSGEYNEQFF. Here the CDR3 DNA reads TGTGCCAGCAGCCAGACTAGCGGGGAGTACAATGAGCAGTTCTTC.

The chain couples TRBV6-1 to TRBJ2-4; possibly TRBD1 or TRBD2 for D (6 bases each). Trimming took off 6 bases at V and 2 bases at J, with 14 bases between the two ends. CDR3 length: 15 residues. CDR1 and CDR2 from the germline V gene are MNHNS and SASEGT. The CDR3 sequence is CASRLHGGPKNIQYF. The DNA for the CDR3 is TGTGCCAGCAGACTCCACGGGGGCCCCAAAAACATTCAGTACTTC.